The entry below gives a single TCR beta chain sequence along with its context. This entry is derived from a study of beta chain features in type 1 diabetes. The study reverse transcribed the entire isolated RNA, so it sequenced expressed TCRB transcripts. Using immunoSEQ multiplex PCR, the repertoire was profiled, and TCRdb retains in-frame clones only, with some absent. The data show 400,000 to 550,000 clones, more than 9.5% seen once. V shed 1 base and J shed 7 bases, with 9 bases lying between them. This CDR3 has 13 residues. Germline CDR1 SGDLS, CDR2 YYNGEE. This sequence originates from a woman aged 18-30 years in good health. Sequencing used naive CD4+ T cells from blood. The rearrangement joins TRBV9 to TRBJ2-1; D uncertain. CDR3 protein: CASSVYLGNEQFF. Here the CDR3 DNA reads TGTGCCAGCAGCGTATATCTCGGGAATGAGCAGTTCTTC.